Listed below are T cell receptor beta chains from one sample, sequenced in a study of blood T cell repertoires in COVID-19. Data came from immunoSEQ multiplex PCR; TCRdb stores just in-frame clones and leaves some out. The sample contains 100,000 to 120,000 clones, over 75% of which appear only once. The sequenced material came from peripheral blood. The receptors shown here come from a woman aged 65 to 85 with acute or convalescent COVID-19. The CDR3 runs from the conserved cysteine through the conserved F or W. The D gene is left open where the match is weak. Part of the rows lack a size; the others show once, few, many or a class for expanded clones.

>.|TRBD1|TRBJ2-7|TRBV28
TGTGCCAGCACCGCGGCCAGGGGGCCGGTCGAGCAGTACTTC
CASTAARGPVEQYF
>few|TRBD2|TRBJ2-1|TRBV6-6
TGTGCCAGCAGTTCGAGCGGGAGCTCCTACAATGAGCAGTTCTTC
CASSSSGSSYNEQFF
>.|TRBD2|TRBJ2-5|TRBV5-1
TGCGCCAGCAGCTTGGGAGGGACTAGCGGACAAGAGACCCAGTACTTC
CASSLGGTSGQETQYF
>once|.|TRBJ1-1|TRBV6-5
TGTGCCAGCAGTCCGGAGGGACTGTACACTGAAGCTTTCTTT
CASSPEGLYTEAFF
>.|.|TRBJ1-2|TRBV6-2/TRBV6-3
TGTGCCAGCAGTAGCCGGGTGGAGAGGATGGACTATGGCTACACCTTC
CASSSRVERMDYGYTF
>.|.|TRBJ2-1|TRBV12-3/TRBV12-4
TGTGCCAGCAGTTCCGCGGGGGAGCAGTTCTTC
CASSSAGEQFF
>.|.|TRBJ1-2|TRBV28
TGTGCCAGCAGTTTACCTATAAGTGGCTACACCTTC
CASSLPISGYTF
>.|TRBD2|TRBJ2-7|TRBV5-4
TGTGCCAGCAGCTTGGTAGCGGGAGGAGGGTCGTCCTACGAGCAGTACTTC
CASSLVAGGGSSYEQYF
>.|.|TRBJ1-3|TRBV12-3/TRBV12-4
TGTGCCAGCAGTACCGACACCCCAGGCACCATATATTTT
CASSTDTPGTIYF
>.|.|TRBJ2-3|TRBV5-4
TGTGCCAGCAGCTTGTCTTTGGATACGCAGTATTTT
CASSLSLDTQYF
>.|.|TRBJ1-3|TRBV2
TGTGCCAGCAGAGTGGCCGGGAGCTCTGGAAACACCATATATTTT
CASRVAGSSGNTIYF
>.|TRBD1|TRBJ1-4|TRBV7-3
TGTGCCAGCAGCCCCGGACAGGGGCAGGAAAAACTGTTTTTT
CASSPGQGQEKLFF
>.|.|TRBJ2-2|TRBV9
TGTGCCAGCAGCCAAGCGACAGGCCCGGGGGAGCTGTTTTTT
CASSQATGPGELFF
>.|.|TRBJ1-6|TRBV6-6
TGTGCCAGCAGTTACTCGGGAGGAGCTAATAATTCACCCCTCCACTTT
CASSYSGGANNSPLHF
>.|.|TRBJ1-2|TRBV12-3/TRBV12-4
TGTGCCAGCAGTTTATCCAATAACTATGGCTACACCTTC
CASSLSNNYGYTF
>.|.|TRBJ1-1|TRBV9
TGTGCCAGCACCGGCGGGCTGGGGGAAGCTTTCTTT
CASTGGLGEAFF
>.|.|TRBJ1-2|TRBV18
TGTGCCAGCTCACTGGACAGAGCTAACTATGGCTACACCTTC
CASSLDRANYGYTF
>.|TRBD2|TRBJ2-1|TRBV7-8
TGTGCCAGCAGCCGGCCCGGGAGGAATGAGCAGTTCTTC
CASSRPGRNEQFF
>.|.|TRBJ1-5|TRBV4-1
TGCGCCAGCAGCCAGTTCGGCGGTGTTCAGCCCCAGCATTTT
CASSQFGGVQPQHF
>.|TRBD1|TRBJ2-6|TRBV2
TGTGCCAGCAGTGACGGGTTATGGACAGGAGACTTCTCTGGGGCCAACGTCCTGACTTTC
CASSDGLWTGDFSGANVLTF
>.|TRBD1|TRBJ1-1|TRBV28
TGTGCCAGCAGTTTACGGGACAGGGGAGGCACTGAAGCTTTCTTT
CASSLRDRGGTEAFF
>.|TRBD1|TRBJ1-1|TRBV20-1
TGCAGTGCTAGTCGGGACAGGGGTTCTGTCGCTTTCTTT
CSASRDRGSVAFF
>.|.|TRBJ1-4|TRBV4-1
TGCGCCAGCAGCCAAGAGGCGTCAGGAGGCGCAACTAATGAAAAACTGTTTTTT
CASSQEASGGATNEKLFF
>.|.|TRBJ1-2|TRBV19
TGTGCCAGTAGTTACAGGGAAAACTATGGCTACACCTTC
CASSYRENYGYTF
>.|.|TRBJ2-5|TRBV11-2
TGTGCCAGCAGCTTAGGGATAGCGTGGGATCAAGAGACCCAGTACTTC
CASSLGIAWDQETQYF
>.|TRBD2|TRBJ2-1|TRBV2
TGTGCCAGCAGTGGGAGACTAGCGGGGGACAATGAGCAGTTCTTC
CASSGRLAGDNEQFF
>.|TRBD1|TRBJ1-1|TRBV4-3
TGCGCCAGCAGCCATCGGACAGGGGGCGCGAGGACTGAAGCTTTCTTT
CASSHRTGGARTEAFF
>.|.|TRBJ1-5|TRBV10-3
TGTGCCATCCAGGGCAGCAATCAGCCCCAGCATTTT
CAIQGSNQPQHF
>.|TRBD1|TRBJ1-5|TRBV6-2/TRBV6-3
TGTGCCAGCAGTTCCGCGGGACAGACGATGAATCAGCCCCAGCATTTT
CASSSAGQTMNQPQHF
>.|TRBD1|TRBJ1-6|TRBV9
TGTGCCAGCAGCGCCGGGACAGATCATTCACCCCTCCACTTT
CASSAGTDHSPLHF
>.|TRBD2|TRBJ2-3|TRBV9
TGTGCCAGCAGCGGCAGACTAGCGGGGGGAGATACGCAGTATTTT
CASSGRLAGGDTQYF
>.|.|TRBJ2-3|TRBV11-2
TGTGCCAGCAGCTTAGGGGCTAACCCCAGGATGGCAGATACGCAGTATTTT
CASSLGANPRMADTQYF
>.|.|TRBJ2-1|TRBV6-5
TGTGCCAGCAATGCGGGAAGTATGTACAATGAGCAGTTCTTC
CASNAGSMYNEQFF
>.|.|TRBJ1-1|TRBV2
TGTGCCAGCAGTGACCGGGAGGCGAACACTGAAGCTTTCTTT
CASSDREANTEAFF
>.|.|TRBJ1-1|TRBV5-8
TGTGCCAGCAGCCTATTACAGGCGGTCCGGGAGGCTTTCTTT
CASSLLQAVREAFF
>.|.|TRBJ2-1|TRBV7-3
TGTGCCAGCAGCAATAGCGTGAACTCCTACAATGAGCAGTTCTTC
CASSNSVNSYNEQFF
>.|TRBD2|TRBJ2-1|TRBV19
TGTGCCAGTAGCTCTCCCCAGCGGGAGGGCCCCCAGTTCTTC
CASSSPQREGPQFF
>.|.|TRBJ2-3|TRBV10-3
TGTGCCATCAGTGAGACAACCTCAGGAGATACGCAGTATTTT
CAISETTSGDTQYF
>.|TRBD2|TRBJ2-3|TRBV28
TGTGCCAGCAGCCGTAGCGGGAGGACAGATACGCAGTATTTT
CASSRSGRTDTQYF